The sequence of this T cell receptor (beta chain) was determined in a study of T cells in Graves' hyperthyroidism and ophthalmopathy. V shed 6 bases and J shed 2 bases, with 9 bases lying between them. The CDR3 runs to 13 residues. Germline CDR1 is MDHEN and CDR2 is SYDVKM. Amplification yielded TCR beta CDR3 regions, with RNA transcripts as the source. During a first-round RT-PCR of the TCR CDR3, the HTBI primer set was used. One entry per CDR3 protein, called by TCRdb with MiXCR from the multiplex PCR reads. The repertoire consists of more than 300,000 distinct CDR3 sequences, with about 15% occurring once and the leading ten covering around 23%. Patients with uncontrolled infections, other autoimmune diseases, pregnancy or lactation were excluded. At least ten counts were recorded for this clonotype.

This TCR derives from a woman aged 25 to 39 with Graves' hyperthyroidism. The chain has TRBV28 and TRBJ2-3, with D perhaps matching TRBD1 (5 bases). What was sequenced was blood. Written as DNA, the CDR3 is TGTGCCAGCAGGGACATGGACACAGATACGCAGTATTTT. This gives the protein CASRDMDTDTQYF.